These 28 T cell receptor beta chains were all obtained from the same sample, sequenced in a study of cytotoxic CD8 clonotypes in ibrutinib-treated CLL. Repertoires were generated with immunoSEQ multiplex PCR, while TCRdb's copy carries only in-frame clones and drops some. Among around 20,000 clones listed, around 74% were seen once. Sequences were derived from PBMCs, sampled before ibrutinib treatment. All receptors derive from a human donor with chronic lymphocytic leukemia.

The chain employs TRBV4-3 and TRBJ1-4; D perhaps matches TRBD1 (5 bases). The CDR3 loop spans 13 amino acids. Trimming left V 0 bases short and J 10 bases short, with 9 bases between. Germline V gives CDR1 LGHNA, CDR2 YSLEER. CDR3 nucleotides: TGCGCCAGCAGCCAAGAGGAGGGGCGAAAACTGTTTTTT. This sequence encodes CASSQEEGRKLFF.

This clone was picked up a small number of times. The CDR3 DNA reads as TGTGCCAGCAGTTTACAGGGGAGCTCACCCCTCCACTTT. The encoded protein is CASSLQGSSPLHF. The chain carries TRBV27 and TRBJ1-6; possible D gene TRBD1, 6 bases. The germline V gene has CDR1 MNHEY and CDR2 SMNVEV (reference sequence). The ends were cut back, 2 bases at V and 10 bases at J, with 9 bases in the middle. There are 13 residues in the CDR3.

The V call is TRBV9, the J call TRBJ1-1, with TRBD1 as a possible D gene (6 bases). Germline CDR1 is SGDLS and CDR2 is YYNGEE. V dropped 3 bases and J dropped 4 bases, with 13 bases sitting between them. The CDR3 length is 14 residues. The CDR3 sequence: CASSAITGRTEAFF. The CDR3 DNA sequence: TGTGCCAGCAGCGCGATAACAGGGCGCACTGAAGCTTTCTTT.

This clone occurred a few times. The chain carries TRBV7-3 and TRBJ1-6; D remains ambiguous. V dropped 5 bases and J dropped 10 bases, with 18 bases sitting between them. The CDR3 is 15 amino acids. Per germline, CDR1 SGHTA and CDR2 FQGTGA. In DNA form, the CDR3 reads TGTGCCAGCAGCGAAAACCAGCCTGGGGTCTCACCCCTCCACTTT. It specifies CASSENQPGVSPLHF.

The V call is TRBV5-1, the J call TRBJ2-1; weak D call: TRBD2 (6 bases). CDR1 and CDR2 from the germline V gene are SGHRS and YFSETQ. This CDR3 has 13 residues. Deletions cut 4 bases from V and 10 bases from J, with 15 bases between. The CDR3 DNA reads TGCGCCAGCAGCCCCCCTAGCGCCGAGGAGCAGTTCTTC. It encodes CASSPPSAEEQFF.

The rearrangement joins TRBV14 to TRBJ1-2; tentatively, D is TRBD1 (6 bases). Looked up from germline, CDR1 is SGHDN and CDR2 is FVKESK. With 1 base removed from V and 7 bases from J, the gap between germline ends came to 13 bases. The CDR3 is 14 residues long. The CDR3 DNA sequence: TGTGCCAGCAGCCAAGTCGCACAGGGAGCTGGCTACACCTTC. Amino acids: CASSQVAQGAGYTF. Complete variable domain (other parts from reference TRBV14 and TRBJ1-2): EAGVTQFPSHSVIEKGQTVTLRCDPISGHDNLYWYRRVMGKEIKFLLHFVKESKQDESGMPNNRFLAERTGGTYSTLKVQPAELEDSGVYFCASSQVAQGAGYTFGSGTRLTVV.

This clone occurred a few times. This rearrangement joins TRBV7-2 to TRBJ2-7, with D possibly TRBD2 on 6 matching bases. Trimming took off 6 bases at V and 2 bases at J, with 14 bases between the two ends. CDR1 SGHTA and CDR2 FQGNSA come from the germline V gene. CDR3 length: 14 amino acids. The CDR3, as DNA: TGTGCCAGCAGTGTAGCGGCCCAAACCTACGAGCAGTACTTC. Its translation: CASSVAAQTYEQYF. The full variable domain, completed using reference TRBV7-2 and TRBJ2-7, is GAGVSQSPSNKVTEKGKDVELRCDPISGHTALYWYRQSLGQGLEFLIYFQGNSAPDKSGLPSDRFSAERTGGSVSTLTIQRTQQEDSAVYLCASSVAAQTYEQYFGPGTRLTVT.

This chain connects TRBV6-1 to TRBJ1-4; no definite D call. Looked up from germline, CDR1 is MNHNS and CDR2 is SASEGT. CDR3 length equals 13 residues. Deletions cut 2 bases from V and 4 bases from J, with 5 bases between. The CDR3 sequence: CASSEQINEKLFF. As DNA, the CDR3 is TGTGCCAGCAGTGAACAGATTAATGAAAAACTGTTTTTT.

The chain couples TRBV4-3 to TRBJ2-7; TRBD2 agrees at 9 bases. With 4 bases clipped from V and 0 bases from J, the junction kept 10 bases outside the gene matches. The germline V gene encodes CDR1 LGHNA and CDR2 YSLEER. The CDR3 loop spans 17 amino acids. Written as DNA, the CDR3 is TGCGCCAGCAGCCTCTCGGCGGCGGGAGGGTCCTCCTACGAGCAGTACTTC. Its protein is CASSLSAAGGSSYEQYF.

The chain has TRBV28 and TRBJ2-2; D might be TRBD2 (6 bases). The CDR3 is 15 residues long. Trimming removed 6 bases from V and 1 base from J, with 12 bases in between. Germline CDR1 MDHEN, CDR2 SYDVKM. The CDR3 reads CASSPTGRNTGELFF. CDR3 DNA sequence: TGTGCCAGCAGCCCCACCGGGAGGAACACCGGGGAGCTGTTTTTT. The complete variable domain, with remaining parts taken from reference TRBV28 and TRBJ2-2, reads DVKVTQSSRYLVKRTGEKVFLECVQDMDHENMFWYRQDPGLGLRLIYFSYDVKMKEKGDIPEGYSVSREKKERFSLILESASTNQTSMYLCASSPTGRNTGELFFGEGSRLTVL.

This clone was counted only a few times. The chain employs TRBV6-6 and TRBJ2-7; TRBD1 matches at 7 bases. CDR1 is MNHNY and CDR2 is SVGAGI in the germline V gene (reference sequence). CDR3 length equals 13 residues. J gave up 4 bases and V 6 bases, and 6 bases lay outside the gene matches. The CDR3 DNA sequence: TGTGCCAGCAGCCCGGGACAGCGTTACGAGCAGTACTTC. This translates into CASSPGQRYEQYF.

The chain uses TRBV19 and TRBJ1-3; 7 bases map to TRBD1. Per the germline V gene, CDR1 is LNHDA and CDR2 is SQIVND (reference sequence). This CDR3 has 14 amino acids. The V and J ends lost 4 bases and 4 bases, in that order; junction bases with no gene match: 4. CDR3 coding DNA: TGTGCCAGTAGTAGACGACAGGGAGGAAACACCATATATTTT. Its protein is CASSRRQGGNTIYF.

The chain couples TRBV7-2 to TRBJ2-3; 14 positions agree with TRBD2. Germline CDR1 is SGHTA and CDR2 is FQGNSA. CDR3 length: 14 residues. V was pared by 1 base and J by 11 bases, with 2 bases of the junction left unmatched. CDR3 in amino acids: CASSLDGTSGGQYF. The CDR3 DNA sequence: TGTGCCAGCAGCTTAGATGGGACTAGCGGGGGGCAGTATTTT.

CDR3 DNA: TGTGCCAGCTCATCGGGACAGGGGGCCTACGAGCAGTACTTC. Translation gives CASSSGQGAYEQYF. This chain links TRBV18 with TRBJ2-7; 11 positions agree with TRBD1. J was trimmed by 2 bases and V by 5 bases; bases with no gene match: 2. The CDR3 covers 14 residues. CDR1 and CDR2 from the germline V gene are KGHSH and LQKENI.

The rearrangement uses TRBV5-4 and TRBJ1-1; no definite D call. Deletions cut 1 base from V and 8 bases from J, with 12 bases between. The CDR3 sequence is 13 residues long. Per the germline V gene, CDR1 is SGHNT and CDR2 is YYREEE (reference sequence). The CDR3 spells CASSLKREKEAFF. The CDR3 coding sequence is TGTGCCAGCAGCTTGAAGAGGGAGAAGGAAGCTTTCTTT. Based on the CDR3 plus reference TRBV5-4 and TRBJ1-1, the full variable domain is ETGVTQSPTHLIKTRGQQVTLRCSSQSGHNTVSWYQQALGQGPQFIFQYYREEENGRGNFPPRFSGLQFPNYSSELNVNALELDDSALYLCASSLKREKEAFFGQGTRLTVV.

The chain recombines TRBV30 with TRBJ1-2; D is undetermined. The CDR3 is 12 residues long. V was cut by 2 bases and J by 5 bases, with 9 bases left in between. Germline-derived CDR1 and CDR2 are GTSNPN and SVGIG (reference sequence). The CDR3 coding sequence is TGTGCCTGGAGTCGTCAGTGGTATGGCTACACCTTC. The encoded protein is CAWSRQWYGYTF.

The chain uses TRBV5-1 and TRBJ2-3; D remains ambiguous. The CDR3 totals 15 residues. The germline V and J ends were trimmed by 4 bases and 1 base, with 13 bases remaining between them. Germline lookup yields CDR1 SGHRS and CDR2 YFSETQ. The CDR3 nucleotides are TGCGCCAGCAGCCCACCGGGCCCAGGCACAGATACGCAGTATTTT. Encoded protein: CASSPPGPGTDTQYF.

The gene calls are TRBV9 and TRBJ2-5; no clear D. Germline values: CDR1 SGDLS, CDR2 YYNGEE. V gave up 0 bases and J gave up 1 base, with 7 bases separating them. The CDR3 runs to 14 residues. CDR3 amino acids: CASSVGRSQETQYF. CDR3 DNA sequence: TGTGCCAGCAGCGTAGGGCGGAGCCAAGAGACCCAGTACTTC.

The rearrangement links TRBV6-5 to TRBJ2-3; the D gene could be TRBD1 or TRBD2 (7 bases each). The germline gives CDR1 MNHEY, CDR2 SVGAGI. Deletions cut 8 bases from V and 2 bases from J, with 11 bases between. The CDR3 is made up of 13 amino acids. This chain's CDR3 is CASQGGNTDTQYF. The CDR3 DNA reads as TGTGCCAGCCAGGGGGGGAACACAGATACGCAGTATTTT.

The chain combines TRBV10-3 with TRBJ1-1, with TRBD1 matching 8 bases. V shed 6 bases and J 7 bases; nucleotides not matched to a gene: 10. CDR3 length: 14 amino acids. CDR1 ENHRY and CDR2 SYGVKD come from the germline V gene. Here the CDR3 DNA reads TGTGCCATCAGCGAGACAGGGGAGAGGGGTGAAGCTTTCTTT. It codes for CAISETGERGEAFF.

The chain carries TRBV29-1 and TRBJ1-1, with TRBD1 as a possible D gene (5 bases). This CDR3 contains 14 residues. The V end lost 3 bases, the J end lost 1 base, and 12 bases lay between the germline ends. Germline CDR1 and CDR2: SQVTM and ANQGSEA. CDR3 DNA sequence: TGCAGCGTTGATAGGGGTGCCTGGAACACTGAAGCTTTCTTT. Protein sequence: CSVDRGAWNTEAFF.

J is TRBJ1-3 and V is TRBV6-6; D remains unclear. Germline V CDR1 and CDR2: MNHNY, SVGAGI (reference sequence). This CDR3 spans 13 amino acids. V was trimmed by 6 bases and J by 0 bases, leaving 6 bases between them. The CDR3 coding sequence is TGTGCCAGCAGCCAAAACTCTGGAAACACCATATATTTT. Its translation is CASSQNSGNTIYF.

This clone showed up just a few times. The chain carries TRBV28 and TRBJ1-5; 7 bases are a match to TRBD1. The CDR3 length is 13 residues. V was clipped by 8 bases and J by 2 bases; unmatched bases: 3. Looked up from germline, CDR1 is MDHEN and CDR2 is SYDVKM. The CDR3 sequence: CASADRGNQPQHF. CDR3 bases: TGTGCCAGCGCCGACAGGGGCAATCAGCCCCAGCATTTT.

The sample holds a few counts of this clone. This chain uses TRBV27 with TRBJ2-5; 15 nucleotides align to TRBD2. This CDR3 has 19 amino acids. The V segment lost 2 bases and the J segment 4 bases; nucleotides outside the gene matches: 11. Per germline, CDR1 MNHEY and CDR2 SMNVEV (reference sequence). The CDR3 coding sequence is TGTGCCAGCAGTTTACTCGCCACGGGACTAGCGGGAGGTGGAGAGACCCAGTACTTC. Amino acid sequence: CASSLLATGLAGGGETQYF.

The chain employs TRBV11-2 and TRBJ2-2; D may be TRBD1 (6 bases). The length of the CDR3 is 14 residues. Between the trimmed V and J ends, which lost 8 bases and 1 base, there was a span of 11 bases. Per germline, CDR1 SGHAT and CDR2 FQNNGV. The CDR3 loop reads CASRRTVNTGELFF. The CDR3 DNA follows: TGTGCCAGCCGTCGGACAGTGAACACCGGGGAGCTGTTTTTT.

This clone has just one count. V usage is TRBV29-1 and J usage is TRBJ2-1; D not resolved. The V end was cut by 6 bases, the J end by 7 bases, with 13 bases between. The CDR3 is 12 amino acids. The germline V gene has CDR1 SQVTM and CDR2 ANQGSEA. CDR3 amino acids: CSVVTSRNEQFF. The DNA of the CDR3 is TGCAGCGTAGTAACATCTCGAAATGAGCAGTTCTTC.

This chain uses TRBV28 with TRBJ1-5; D may be TRBD1 (6 bases). The V gene's germline CDR1 is MDHEN and CDR2 SYDVKM. V lost 2 bases, J lost 6 bases, and 20 bases lay in between. The CDR3 is 17 residues long. CDR3 DNA: TGTGCCAGCAGTTTAATATCGTCAGGGGAGGTTAGTCAGCCCCAGCATTTT. Residues: CASSLISSGEVSQPQHF.

The J gene is TRBJ1-1, the V gene TRBV9; TRBD1 agrees at 7 bases. The CDR3 extends over 17 amino acids. Germline loops: CDR1 SGDLS, CDR2 YYNGEE. V was pared by 5 bases and J by 1 base, with 14 bases of the junction left unmatched. The CDR3 loop reads CASRLEGASPRNTEAFF. The CDR3 coding sequence is TGTGCCAGCAGGTTAGAGGGGGCCTCCCCTAGGAACACTGAAGCTTTCTTT.